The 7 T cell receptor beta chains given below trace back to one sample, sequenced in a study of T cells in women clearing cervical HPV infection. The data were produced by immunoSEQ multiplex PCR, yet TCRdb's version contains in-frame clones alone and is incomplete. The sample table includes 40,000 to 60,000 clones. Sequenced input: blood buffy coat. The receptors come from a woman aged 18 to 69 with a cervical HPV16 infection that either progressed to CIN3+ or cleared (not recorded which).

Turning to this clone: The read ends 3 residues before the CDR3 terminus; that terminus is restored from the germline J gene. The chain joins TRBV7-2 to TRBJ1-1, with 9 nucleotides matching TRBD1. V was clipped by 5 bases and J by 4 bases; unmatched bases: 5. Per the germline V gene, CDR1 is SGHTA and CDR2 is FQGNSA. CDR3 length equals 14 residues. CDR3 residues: CASSTDRGGTEAFF. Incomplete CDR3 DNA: TGTGCCAGCAGCACGGACAGGGGTGGCACTGAA.

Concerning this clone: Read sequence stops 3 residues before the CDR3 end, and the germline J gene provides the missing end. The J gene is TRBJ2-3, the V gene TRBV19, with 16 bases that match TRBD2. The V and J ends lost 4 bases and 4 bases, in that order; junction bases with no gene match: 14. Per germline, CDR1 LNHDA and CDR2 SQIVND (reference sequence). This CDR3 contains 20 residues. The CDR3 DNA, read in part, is TGTGCCAGTAGTAAGGCTGCACCCGGGACTAGCGGGGGGGCATCAGATACG. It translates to CASSKAAPGTSGGASDT. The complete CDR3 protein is CASSKAAPGTSGGASDTQYF.

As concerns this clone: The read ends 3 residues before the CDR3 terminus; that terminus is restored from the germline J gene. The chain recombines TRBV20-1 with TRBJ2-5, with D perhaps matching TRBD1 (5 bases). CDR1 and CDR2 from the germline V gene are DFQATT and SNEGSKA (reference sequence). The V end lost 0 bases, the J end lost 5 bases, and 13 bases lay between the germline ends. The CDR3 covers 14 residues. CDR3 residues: CSARDSRGGETQYF. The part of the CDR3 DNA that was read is TGCAGTGCTAGAGATTCAAGGGGCGGCGAGACC.

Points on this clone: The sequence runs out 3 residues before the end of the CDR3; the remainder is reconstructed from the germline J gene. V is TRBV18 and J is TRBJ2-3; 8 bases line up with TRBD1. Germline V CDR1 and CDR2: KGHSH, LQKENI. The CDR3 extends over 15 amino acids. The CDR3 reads CASQKTGDSNQPQYF. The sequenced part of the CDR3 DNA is TGTGCCAGCCAAAAGACAGGGGATAGCAATCAGCCG.

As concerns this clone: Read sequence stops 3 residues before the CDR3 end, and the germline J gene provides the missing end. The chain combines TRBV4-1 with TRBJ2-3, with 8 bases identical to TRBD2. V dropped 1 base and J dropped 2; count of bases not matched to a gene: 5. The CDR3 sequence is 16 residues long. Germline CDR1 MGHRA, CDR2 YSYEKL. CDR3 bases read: TGCGCCAGCAGCCAAGGGTCGGGGGGGTACACAGATACG. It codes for CASSQGSGGYTDT. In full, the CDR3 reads CASSQGSGGYTDTQYF.

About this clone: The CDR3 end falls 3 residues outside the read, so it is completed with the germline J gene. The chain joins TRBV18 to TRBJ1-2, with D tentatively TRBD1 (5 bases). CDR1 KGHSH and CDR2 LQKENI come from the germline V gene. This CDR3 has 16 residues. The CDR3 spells CASSPAQRGWWYDYTF. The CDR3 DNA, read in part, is TGTGCCAGCTCACCCGCCCAGCGGGGGTGGTGGTACGAC.

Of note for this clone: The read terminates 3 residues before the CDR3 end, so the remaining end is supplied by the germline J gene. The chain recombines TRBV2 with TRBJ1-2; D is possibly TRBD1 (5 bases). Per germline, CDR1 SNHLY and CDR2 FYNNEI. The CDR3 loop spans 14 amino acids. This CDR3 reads CASSWTSGDYDYTF. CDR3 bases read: TGTGCCAGCAGTTGGACTAGCGGGGACTACGAC.